The clone carrying this TCR beta chain was detected ten times or more. Its antigen is as yet unknown. The V gene's germline CDR1 is LGHDT and CDR2 YNNKEL (reference sequence). The ends were cut back, 1 base at V and 3 bases at J, with 12 bases in the middle. The CDR3 is 15 residues long. From the PCR reads, TCRdb called clonotypes with MiXCR, one entry per CDR3 protein. The sample holds more than 550,000 distinct CDR3 sequences; about 25% are singletons and the top ten take about 0.84%. This specimen belongs to a study of molecular identifiers for immune sequencing clone quantification. The overall study: Replicates split RNA from roughly 21,000 or 96,000 naive CD8 cells five ways, and the researchers sequenced four portions. Findings and limits, study-wide: A shared barcode on identical TCR molecules could lead to underestimated sizes for highly expanded clones.

Sequencing was done on a sample of naive CD8+ T cells from blood, with Jurkat cell RNA spiked in. Sample subset: FACS-sorted CD8+CD4-CCR7+CD45RA+ naive T cells. The sequence was collected from a human donor in good health. Some libraries in this study had Jurkat cell RNA spiked in. The chain employs TRBV3-1 and TRBJ1-1, with D uncertain. The CDR3 bases are TGTGCCAGCAGCCAAGCCCCCGGAGAGGACACTGAAGCTTTCTTT. Translating gives CASSQAPGEDTEAFF. Complete variable domain (other parts from reference TRBV3-1 and TRBJ1-1): DTAVSQTPKYLVTQMGNDKSIKCEQNLGHDTMYWYKQDSKKFLKIMFSYNNKELIINETVPNRFSPKSPDKAHLNLHINSLELGDSAVYFCASSQAPGEDTEAFFGQGTRLTVV.